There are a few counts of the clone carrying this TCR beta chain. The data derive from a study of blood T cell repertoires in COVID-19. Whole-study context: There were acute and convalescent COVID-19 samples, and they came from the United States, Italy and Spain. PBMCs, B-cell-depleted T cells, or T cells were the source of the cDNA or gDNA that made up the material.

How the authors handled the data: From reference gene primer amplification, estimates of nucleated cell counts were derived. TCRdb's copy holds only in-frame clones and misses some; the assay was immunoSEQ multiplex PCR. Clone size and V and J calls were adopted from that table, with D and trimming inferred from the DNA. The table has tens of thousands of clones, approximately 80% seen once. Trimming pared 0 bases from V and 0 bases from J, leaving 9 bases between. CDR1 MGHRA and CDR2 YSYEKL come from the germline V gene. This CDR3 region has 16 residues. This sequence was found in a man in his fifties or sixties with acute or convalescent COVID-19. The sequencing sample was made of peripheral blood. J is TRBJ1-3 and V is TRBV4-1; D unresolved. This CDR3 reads CASSQDYVSSGNTIYF. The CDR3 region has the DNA TGCGCCAGCAGCCAAGATTATGTTAGCTCTGGAAACACCATATATTTT.